Below are 7 T cell receptor beta chains sequenced from a single sample in a study of vaccination effects on CD4 cells after COVID-19. Antigens for these TCRs are unknown. Antigen-specific CD4+ T cell clonotypes were called by their expansion after viral peptide-pool culture in ViraFEST. With approximately 10 days of culture completed, CD4+ T cells were isolated. Among the vaccine recipients, none had a prior SARS-CoV-2 infection, and nucleocapsid antibodies were negative. Here immunoSEQ multiplex PCR was the method, and the copy in TCRdb shows in-frame clones only, minus some. The data contain 50,000 to 60,000 clones, about two thirds of them seen just once; the ten biggest clones take up 15% to 20%. This sample comprised CD4+ T cells from PBMCs cultured with SARS-CoV-2 spike peptides, obtained before COVID-19 vaccination. Receptor source: a human donor who received a COVID-19 vaccine.

The V call is TRBV2, the J call TRBJ2-1; tentative D call: TRBD1 (5 bases). The germline V gene encodes CDR1 SNHLY and CDR2 FYNNEI. The CDR3 loop spans 14 amino acids. With 2 bases removed from V and 8 bases from J, the gap between germline ends came to 13 bases. The CDR3 is CASSELSRVDEQFF. CDR3 DNA sequence: TGTGCCAGCAGTGAATTAAGCAGGGTAGATGAGCAGTTCTTC.

The rearrangement uses TRBV28 and TRBJ1-5, with no clear D. Germline V gene lookup returns CDR1 MDHEN and CDR2 SYDVKM. The CDR3 consists of 13 residues. V lost 6 bases and J 5 bases, leaving 11 bases between the germline ends. CDR3 in DNA: TGTGCCAGCAGAACGGTGGGGTATCAGCCCCAGCATTTT. The encoded protein is CASRTVGYQPQHF.

The chain uses TRBV27 and TRBJ1-1; 7 positions match TRBD1. V trimming: 2 bases; J trimming: 5 bases; junction bases outside the gene matches: 2. Germline CDR1 MNHEY, CDR2 SMNVEV (reference sequence). The CDR3 runs 13 residues. DNA for the CDR3: TGTGCCAGCAGTTTAGACAGGGCGACTGAAGCTTTCTTT. The encoded protein is CASSLDRATEAFF.

This rearrangement joins TRBV5-1 to TRBJ1-2, with D perhaps matching TRBD1 (6 bases). This CDR3 has 13 amino acids. Germline V gene lookup returns CDR1 SGHRS and CDR2 YFSETQ. Trimming cost V 4 bases and J 5 bases, with 12 bases left between them. The DNA for the CDR3 is TGCGCCAGCAGCACACAGGGAGAGTATGGCTACACCTTC. It specifies CASSTQGEYGYTF.

The chain has TRBV7-2 and TRBJ1-2, with D perhaps matching TRBD1 (5 bases). Germline lookup yields CDR1 SGHTA and CDR2 FQGNSA. Trimming left V 5 bases short and J 8 bases short, with 27 bases between. This CDR3 spans 17 amino acids. This CDR3 reads CASSPSVLRTLIWGYTF. The DNA for the CDR3 is TGTGCCAGCAGCCCGTCCGTCCTTCGGACACTCATATGGGGCTACACCTTC. Looking up the rest from reference TRBV7-2 and TRBJ1-2 gives the full variable domain: GAGVSQSPSNKVTEKGKDVELRCDPISGHTALYWYRQSLGQGLEFLIYFQGNSAPDKSGLPSDRFSAERTGGSVSTLTIQRTQQEDSAVYLCASSPSVLRTLIWGYTFGSGTRLTVV.

This clone turned up a few times. This rearrangement joins TRBV6-5 to TRBJ1-1; tentative D call: TRBD1 (6 bases). The V end lost 5 bases, the J end lost 1 base, and 11 bases lay between the germline ends. Per the germline V gene, CDR1 is MNHEY and CDR2 is SVGAGI. This CDR3 has 14 amino acids. The CDR3 bases are TGTGCCAGCAGTACAGGGTCGACGAACACTGAAGCTTTCTTT. This translates into CASSTGSTNTEAFF.

The rearrangement uses TRBV5-5 and TRBJ2-7; D is unresolved. The germline V gene has CDR1 SGHKS and CDR2 YYEKEE (reference sequence). CDR3 length: 12 residues. The V end lost 1 base, the J end lost 7 bases, and 9 bases lay between the germline ends. CDR3 bases: TGTGCCAGCAGCTTGTGGGGTAGGGAGCAGTACTTC. Its protein product is CASSLWGREQYF.